One T cell receptor (beta chain) is described in this entry. Generated by immunoSEQ multiplex PCR, the TCRdb table keeps only in-frame clones and is missing some. The table lists 250,000 or so clones, 87% of them singletons. CDR1 and CDR2 (germline): MNHNY, SVGAGI (reference sequence). V lost 7 bases and J lost 1, with 12 bases in between. The CDR3 sequence is 14 residues long. The sample originates from a study of cytomegalovirus exposure and HLA in healthy donors. This chain links TRBV6-6 with TRBJ2-3; D unclear. The sequencing sample was made of PBMCs. This TCR was sampled from a man aged 18 to 35 in good health and CMV-seronegative. CDR3 sequence reads: CASKRGGRTDTQYF. The CDR3 bases are TGTGCCAGCAAAAGAGGCGGCCGCACAGATACGCAGTATTTT.